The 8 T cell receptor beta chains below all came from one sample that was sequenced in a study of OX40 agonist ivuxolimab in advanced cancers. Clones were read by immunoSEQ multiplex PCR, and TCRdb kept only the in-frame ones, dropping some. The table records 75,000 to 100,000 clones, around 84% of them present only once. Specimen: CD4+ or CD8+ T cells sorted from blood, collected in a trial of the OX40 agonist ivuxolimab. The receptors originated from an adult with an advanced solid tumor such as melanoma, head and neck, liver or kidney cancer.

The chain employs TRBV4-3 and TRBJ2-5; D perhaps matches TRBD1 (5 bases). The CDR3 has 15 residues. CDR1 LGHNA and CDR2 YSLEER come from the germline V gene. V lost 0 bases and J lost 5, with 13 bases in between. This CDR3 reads CASSQELGALETQYF. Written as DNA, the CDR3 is TGCGCCAGCAGCCAAGAGCTAGGGGCGCTGGAGACCCAGTACTTC.

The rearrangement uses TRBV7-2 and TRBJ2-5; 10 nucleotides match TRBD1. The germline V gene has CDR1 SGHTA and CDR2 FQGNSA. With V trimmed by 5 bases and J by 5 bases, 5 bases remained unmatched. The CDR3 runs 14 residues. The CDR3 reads CASSQGQGWETQYF. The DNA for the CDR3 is TGTGCCAGCAGCCAGGGACAGGGGTGGGAGACCCAGTACTTC.

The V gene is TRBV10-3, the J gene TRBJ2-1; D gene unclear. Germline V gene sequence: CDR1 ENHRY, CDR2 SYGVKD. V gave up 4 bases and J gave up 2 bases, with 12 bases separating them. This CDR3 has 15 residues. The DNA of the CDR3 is TGTGCCATCAGTGCCCGGGCAGTAGCCTACAATGAGCAGTTCTTC. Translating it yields CAISARAVAYNEQFF.

This CDR3 reads CASLKMDTNYGYTF. The CDR3 nucleotides read TGTGCCAGCTTAAAAATGGACACTAACTATGGCTACACCTTC. The rearrangement uses TRBV19 and TRBJ1-2, with TRBD1 as a possible D gene (5 bases). CDR3 length: 14 amino acids. Germline V gene lookup returns CDR1 LNHDA and CDR2 SQIVND (reference sequence). Trimming cost V 9 bases and J 0 bases, with 14 bases left between them.

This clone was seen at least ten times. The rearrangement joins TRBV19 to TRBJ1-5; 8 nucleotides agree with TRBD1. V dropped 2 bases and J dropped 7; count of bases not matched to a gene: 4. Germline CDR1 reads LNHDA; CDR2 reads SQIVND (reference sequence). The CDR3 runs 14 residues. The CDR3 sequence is CASSIQGASQPQHF. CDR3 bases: TGTGCCAGTAGTATACAGGGGGCGTCACAGCCCCAGCATTTT.

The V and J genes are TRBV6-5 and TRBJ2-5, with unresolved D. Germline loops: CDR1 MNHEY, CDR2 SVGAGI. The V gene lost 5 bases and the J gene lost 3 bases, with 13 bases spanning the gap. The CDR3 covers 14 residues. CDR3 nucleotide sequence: TGTGCCAGCAGTCCCAGAGAGGCCGAAGAGACCCAGTACTTC. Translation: CASSPREAEETQYF.

The CDR3 region is CASSPGRASNEQFF. The DNA of the CDR3 is TGTGCCAGCAGCCCCGGCCGGGCCTCCAATGAGCAGTTCTTC. The V call is TRBV7-2, the J call TRBJ2-1; D is uncertain. Looked up from germline, CDR1 is SGHTA and CDR2 is FQGNSA. The CDR3 has 14 amino acids. Trimming took off 5 bases at V and 6 bases at J, with 14 bases between the two ends.

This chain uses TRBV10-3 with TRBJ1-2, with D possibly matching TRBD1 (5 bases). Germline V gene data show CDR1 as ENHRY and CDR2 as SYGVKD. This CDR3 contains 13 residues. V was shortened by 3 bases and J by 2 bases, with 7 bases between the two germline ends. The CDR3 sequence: CAISDRGNYGYTF. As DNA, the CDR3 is TGTGCCATCAGTGACCGGGGGAACTATGGCTACACCTTC.